A selection of T cell receptor beta chains follows, all from one sample in a study of cytomegalovirus exposure and HLA in healthy donors. Clones were read by immunoSEQ multiplex PCR, and TCRdb kept only the in-frame ones, dropping some. The sample carries under 200,000 clones, 79% recorded once. The sequenced sample was PBMCs. These receptors came from a woman aged 45-60 years in good health and CMV-seronegative. Both conserved end residues are part of each CDR3. D genes are given only for firm matches. Clone size, where shown, is once, few, many, or a class for clones that have expanded.

V gene	clone size	J gene	D gene	CDR3 protein	CDR3 DNA
TRBV7-9	-	TRBJ1-2	-	CSSRATGANYGYTF	TGTTCCAGCAGGGCGACAGGAGCCAACTATGGCTACACCTTC
TRBV28	-	TRBJ2-7	TRBD2	CASSSQTGLAGAREQYF	TGTGCCAGCAGTTCACAAACGGGACTAGCGGGAGCGAGAGAGCAGTACTTC
TRBV4-1	-	TRBJ2-2	-	CASSQVIGELFF	TGCGCCAGCAGCCAAGTAATCGGGGAGCTGTTTTTT
TRBV2	-	TRBJ2-3	TRBD2	CASTGGTPSTDTQYF	TGTGCCAGCACGGGAGGGACCCCTAGCACAGATACGCAGTATTTT
TRBV30	-	TRBJ2-7	-	CAWKYSLSSYEQYF	TGTGCCTGGAAGTACAGCCTGAGCTCCTACGAGCAGTACTTC
TRBV2	-	TRBJ1-2	-	CASSEAAGFYGYTF	TGTGCCAGCAGTGAAGCGGCGGGATTCTATGGCTACACCTTC
TRBV11-3	-	TRBJ2-1	-	CASSNPGTQEQFF	TGTGCCAGCAGCAACCCCGGGACACAGGAGCAGTTCTTC
TRBV19	-	TRBJ1-2	-	CASSTTENYGYTF	TGTGCCAGTAGTACGACAGAGAACTATGGCTACACCTTC
TRBV18	-	TRBJ2-7	TRBD1	CASSPGSGGYEQYF	TGTGCCAGCTCACCAGGATCAGGGGGTTACGAGCAGTACTTC
TRBV2	-	TRBJ2-5	-	CASSDPNGSIKTQYF	TGTGCCAGCAGTGATCCCAACGGGAGTATAAAGACCCAGTACTTC
TRBV5-6	-	TRBJ1-6	TRBD1	CASSFSGGYNSPLHF	TGTGCCAGCAGCTTTTCAGGGGGCTATAATTCACCCCTCCACTTT
TRBV7-3	-	TRBJ1-6	-	CASSLGSGGPLHF	TGTGCCAGCAGCTTAGGTTCGGGAGGACCCCTCCACTTT
TRBV29-1	few	TRBJ2-2	TRBD1	CSVETRGWNTGELFF	TGCAGCGTTGAAACCAGGGGGTGGAACACCGGGGAGCTGTTTTTT
TRBV11-2	few	TRBJ2-1	TRBD2	CASSLGSGSYNEQFF	TGTGCCAGCAGCTTAGGTAGCGGGAGCTACAATGAGCAGTTCTTC